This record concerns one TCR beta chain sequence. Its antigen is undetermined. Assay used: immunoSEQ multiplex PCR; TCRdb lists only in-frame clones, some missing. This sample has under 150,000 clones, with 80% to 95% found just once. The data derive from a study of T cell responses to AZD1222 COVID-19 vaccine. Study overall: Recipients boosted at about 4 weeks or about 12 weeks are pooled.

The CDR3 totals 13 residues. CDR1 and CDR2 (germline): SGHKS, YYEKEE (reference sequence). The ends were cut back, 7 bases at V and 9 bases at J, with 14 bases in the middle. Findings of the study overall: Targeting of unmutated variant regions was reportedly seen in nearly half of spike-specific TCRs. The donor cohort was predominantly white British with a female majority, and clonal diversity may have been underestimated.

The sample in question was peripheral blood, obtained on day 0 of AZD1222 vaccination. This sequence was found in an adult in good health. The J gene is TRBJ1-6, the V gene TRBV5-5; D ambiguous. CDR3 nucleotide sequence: TGTGCCAGCGGAACCGAAAGCCGTTCACCCCTCCACTTT. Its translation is CASGTESRSPLHF.